Below, 24 T cell receptor beta chains from the same sample are listed, as sequenced in a study of shared clonotypes between healthy human individuals. Profiling relied on immunoSEQ multiplex PCR, and the TCRdb table lists in-frame clones only, not all of them. The sample has around 940,000 clones; about three quarters are singletons. The sample taken for sequencing was memory CD4+ T cells sorted from blood. The sample's subset: CD45RA-negative fraction. Receptors originate from a man aged 18 to 30 in good health.

V gene TRBV4-1 combines with J gene TRBJ1-2, with D possibly TRBD1 on 5 matching bases. Trimming pared 1 base from V and 6 bases from J, leaving 9 bases between. The CDR3 spans 13 residues. The V gene's germline CDR1 is MGHRA and CDR2 YSYEKL. For the CDR3, the DNA is TGCGCCAGCAGCCAAGGCCAGGGTAATGGCTACACCTTC. This encodes CASSQGQGNGYTF.

V usage is TRBV6-1 and J usage is TRBJ1-5; D perhaps matches TRBD1 (6 bases). The germline V gene encodes CDR1 MNHNS and CDR2 SASEGT. V lost 2 bases and J lost 4, with 18 bases in between. CDR3 size: 17 residues. For the CDR3, the DNA is TGTGCCAGCAGTGAATTTTATCGGGGGACACGAAATCAGCCCCAGCATTTT. This gives the protein CASSEFYRGTRNQPQHF.

This chain links TRBV2 with TRBJ2-5; possible D gene TRBD2, 6 bases. CDR1 and CDR2 from the germline V gene are SNHLY and FYNNEI. The CDR3 spans 17 residues. The V end lost 6 bases, the J end lost 7 bases, and 27 bases lay between the germline ends. The CDR3 DNA sequence: TGTGCCAGCAGGCCTATCCCGGGACTCCTAGCCAGTGGGACCCAGTACTTC. Translation: CASRPIPGLLASGTQYF.

The chain couples TRBV28 to TRBJ1-4; D possibly corresponds to TRBD1 (5 bases). CDR3 length equals 14 residues. Trimming shortened V by 4 bases and J by 4 bases, and 10 bases separated the two germline ends. The germline V gene encodes CDR1 MDHEN and CDR2 SYDVKM. CDR3 nucleotide sequence: TGTGCCAGCAGTTCGACAGTTCTTAATGAAAAACTGTTTTTT. Protein: CASSSTVLNEKLFF.

This clone was seen only a few times. This chain links TRBV27 with TRBJ2-7; D may be TRBD1 or TRBD2 (5 bases each). Trimming removed 4 bases from V and 2 bases from J, with 15 bases in between. Germline lookup yields CDR1 MNHEY and CDR2 SMNVEV (reference sequence). The CDR3 has 15 amino acids. In DNA form, the CDR3 reads TGTGCCAGCAGTTCACCTACCGGGACCGCCTACGAGCAGTACTTC. Encoded protein: CASSSPTGTAYEQYF.

The chain couples TRBV11-2 to TRBJ1-6; 8 nucleotides agree with TRBD1. Germline V gene sequence: CDR1 SGHAT, CDR2 FQNNGV. The CDR3 is 16 residues long. V dropped 5 bases and J dropped 8; count of bases not matched to a gene: 11. The CDR3 region is CASSLSWTGTHSPLHF. The DNA of the CDR3 is TGTGCCAGCAGCCTATCCTGGACAGGGACTCATTCACCCCTCCACTTT.

CDR3: CASSSRIEQPQHF. Here the CDR3 DNA reads TGTGCCAGTAGTTCCAGGATCGAGCAGCCCCAGCATTTT. The chain is built from TRBV19 and TRBJ1-5; unclear D gene. Trimming stripped 5 bases from V and 7 bases from J, with 12 bases between. Germline V gene sequence: CDR1 LNHDA, CDR2 SQIVND (reference sequence). The CDR3 loop spans 13 amino acids.

The chain carries TRBV7-8 and TRBJ2-1; 8 bases fit TRBD2. This CDR3 has 16 residues. V lost 2 bases, J lost 7 bases, and 10 bases stayed unmatched. Germline-derived CDR1 and CDR2 are SGHVS and FQNEAQ. The DNA for the CDR3 is TGTGCCAGCAGCTTATTCGTGGGAGCTAGCGGGAATGAGCAGTTCTTC. This codes for CASSLFVGASGNEQFF.

The gene calls are TRBV19 and TRBJ2-6, with D perhaps matching TRBD2 (6 bases). V dropped 7 bases and J dropped 3 bases, with 13 bases sitting between them. The CDR3 extends over 15 amino acids. CDR1 and CDR2 from the germline V gene are LNHDA and SQIVND (reference sequence). CDR3 DNA sequence: TGTGCCAGTACCCCCGGGGGTTTTGGGGCCAACGTCCTGACTTTC. Its protein is CASTPGGFGANVLTF.

The chain joins TRBV5-4 to TRBJ2-7; the match to TRBD2 covers 13 bases. Germline values: CDR1 SGHNT, CDR2 YYREEE (reference sequence). Trimming at V came to 4 bases and at J to 3 bases, leaving 4 bases not matched to a gene. The CDR3 extends over 15 amino acids. The CDR3 bases are TGTGCCAGCAGCACGGGACTAGCGGGAAGCTACGAGCAGTACTTC. Protein: CASSTGLAGSYEQYF.

The chain joins TRBV7-3 to TRBJ2-7; 7 positions match TRBD2. The germline gives CDR1 SGHTA, CDR2 FQGTGA. J gave up 3 bases and V 5 bases, and 7 bases lay outside the gene matches. The CDR3 covers 14 residues. The CDR3 nucleotides read TGTGCCAGCAGCCCAGGGACTAACGTCTACGAGCAGTACTTC. Its translation: CASSPGTNVYEQYF.

This clone was found a few times. This rearrangement joins TRBV18 to TRBJ2-6, with D maybe TRBD1 (6 bases). Trimming removed 0 bases from V and 1 base from J, with 7 bases in between. Germline CDR1 and CDR2: KGHSH and LQKENI. CDR3 length: 16 amino acids. The DNA of the CDR3 is TGTGCCAGCTCACCACCGAGGGGGTCTGGGGCCAACGTCCTGACTTTC. Protein sequence: CASSPPRGSGANVLTF.

V is TRBV7-6 and J is TRBJ2-3, with unresolved D. The CDR3 is 11 residues long. Germline-derived CDR1 and CDR2 are SGHVS and FNYEAQ. V lost 4 bases, J lost 2 bases, and 1 base lay in between. CDR3 in amino acids: CASSSTDTQYF. The CDR3 coding sequence is TGTGCCAGCAGCTCCACAGATACGCAGTATTTT. The variable domain in full, completed from reference TRBV7-6 and TRBJ2-3, reads GAGVSQSPRYKVTKRGQDVALRCDPISGHVSLYWYRQALGQGPEFLTYFNYEAQQDKSGLPNDRFSAERPEGSISTLTIQRTEQRDSAMYRCASSSTDTQYFGPGTRLTVL.

Concerning this clone itself: This sample also contains other DNA sequences that code for the same CDR3. The chain is built from TRBV30 and TRBJ1-6; D is possibly TRBD1 (5 bases). Trimming shortened V by 5 bases and J by 7 bases, and 12 bases separated the two germline ends. CDR3 length equals 13 residues. Germline CDR1 reads GTSNPN; CDR2 reads SVGIG (reference sequence). The CDR3 reads CAWGQGGNSPLHF. The CDR3 DNA reads TGTGCCTGGGGTCAGGGCGGAAATTCACCCCTCCACTTT.

The chain recombines TRBV19 with TRBJ1-5; 7 bases agree with TRBD1. The ends lost 1 base at V and 3 bases at J; junction bases unmatched: 3. This CDR3 has 15 amino acids. Germline assignment: CDR1 LNHDA and CDR2 SQIVND (reference sequence). CDR3 region: CASSIGDSPNQPQHF. The DNA of the CDR3 is TGTGCCAGTAGTATAGGGGACAGCCCCAATCAGCCCCAGCATTTT.

CDR3 nucleotide sequence: TGTGCCAGCAGCGTAGGGGGTGGGACGAAAGGGACTGAAGCTTTCTTT. It encodes CASSVGGGTKGTEAFF. The chain links TRBV9 to TRBJ1-1, with D perhaps matching TRBD1 (5 bases). The germline V and J ends were trimmed by 0 bases and 5 bases, with 17 bases remaining between them. This CDR3 region has 16 residues. From germline, CDR1 is SGDLS and CDR2 YYNGEE.

As to this clone: In the same sample, other DNA sequences code for this CDR3. The J gene is TRBJ2-2, the V gene TRBV10-1; D gene ambiguous. Germline V CDR1 and CDR2: WNHNN, SYGVQD (reference sequence). The CDR3 has 11 residues. Trimming left V 4 bases short and J 6 bases short, with 3 bases between. CDR3 region: CASSGPGELFF. CDR3 DNA sequence: TGCGCCAGCAGTGGCCCCGGGGAGCTGTTTTTT.

This chain connects TRBV2 to TRBJ1-3; D gene ambiguous. Trimming took off 8 bases at V and 0 bases at J, with 14 bases between the two ends. Germline loops: CDR1 SNHLY, CDR2 FYNNEI. The CDR3 is 15 amino acids. The CDR3 coding sequence is TGTGCCAGCGAGTCCGAGACGGGCTCTGGAAACACCATATATTTT. As protein: CASESETGSGNTIYF.

V is TRBV5-6 and J is TRBJ2-7; 10 positions agree with TRBD2. The junction had 4 bases not matched to a gene; V was cut back by 2 bases and J by 5 bases. CDR1 and CDR2 (germline): SGHDT, YYEEEE. The CDR3 length is 14 residues. The CDR3 protein is CASSFASGRDEQYF. Written as DNA, the CDR3 is TGTGCCAGCAGCTTCGCTAGCGGGAGAGACGAGCAGTACTTC.

This clone appeared a few times. The genes are TRBV6-5 and TRBJ1-1, with D tentatively TRBD1 (6 bases). Germline CDR1 MNHEY, CDR2 SVGAGI. With 4 bases removed from V and 10 bases from J, the gap between germline ends came to 16 bases. The CDR3 sequence is 13 residues long. CDR3 sequence reads: CASSSLGGEGAFF. CDR3 nucleotide sequence: TGTGCCAGCAGTTCCCTCGGGGGCGAAGGAGCTTTCTTT.

V and J are TRBV9 and TRBJ2-1; D is possibly TRBD2 (7 bases). The ends were cut back, 4 bases at V and 6 bases at J, with 17 bases in the middle. The CDR3 has 15 residues. Germline V CDR1 and CDR2: SGDLS, YYNGEE. The CDR3 protein is CASSPHGGAFNEQFF. The DNA for the CDR3 is TGTGCCAGCAGCCCCCATGGGGGGGCATTCAATGAGCAGTTCTTC. The complete variable domain, with remaining parts taken from reference TRBV9 and TRBJ2-1, reads DSGVTQTPKHLITATGQRVTLRCSPRSGDLSVYWYQQSLDQGLQFLIQYYNGEERAKGNILERFSAQQFPDLHSELNLSSLELGDSALYFCASSPHGGAFNEQFFGPGTRLTVL.

The rearrangement uses TRBV19 and TRBJ2-3; 10 bases map to TRBD2. From germline, CDR1 is LNHDA and CDR2 SQIVND (reference sequence). V lost 3 bases to trimming and J lost 3 bases; unmatched junction nucleotides: 3. The CDR3 sequence is 15 residues long. The CDR3 region has the DNA TGTGCCAGTAGTATTTTGACTAGCGGGACAGATACGCAGTATTTT. Encoded protein: CASSILTSGTDTQYF. Together with reference TRBV19 and TRBJ2-3, the CDR3 gives the full variable domain: DGGITQSPKYLFRKEGQNVTLSCEQNLNHDAMYWYRQDPGQGLRLIYYSQIVNDFQKGDIAEGYSVSREKKESFPLTVTSAQKNPTAFYLCASSILTSGTDTQYFGPGTRLTVL.

The V and J genes are TRBV18 and TRBJ1-3; D gene unclear. This CDR3 has 13 amino acids. Germline V gives CDR1 KGHSH, CDR2 LQKENI. V was shortened by 3 bases and J by 4 bases, with 7 bases between the two germline ends. This chain's CDR3 is CASSPSEGNTIYF. For the CDR3, the DNA is TGTGCCAGCTCACCCAGCGAGGGAAACACCATATATTTT. The variable domain in full, completed from reference TRBV18 and TRBJ1-3, reads NAGVMQNPRHLVRRRGQEARLRCSPMKGHSHVYWYRQLPEEGLKFMVYLQKENIIDESGMPKERFSAEFPKEGPSILRIQQVVRGDSAAYFCASSPSEGNTIYFGEGSWLTVV.

A single count supports this clone. The DNA for the CDR3 is TGTGCCAGCAGCCGTCGGGGGAATGAGCAGTTCTTC. It codes for CASSRRGNEQFF. This chain links TRBV7-6 with TRBJ2-1; perhaps TRBD2 as D (6 bases). Trimming shortened V by 5 bases and J by 7 bases, and 9 bases separated the two germline ends. The CDR3 spans 12 residues. The germline CDR1 and CDR2 sequences are SGHVS and FNYEAQ.